A single sample gave rise to the 13 T cell receptor beta chains below, sequenced in a study of blood T cell repertoires in COVID-19. Sequenced by immunoSEQ multiplex PCR; TCRdb stores in-frame clones only, minus some. The repertoire holds 150,000 to 170,000 clones, with about four fifths as singletons. What was sequenced was peripheral blood. The receptors here all came from a woman aged 55-69 years with acute or convalescent COVID-19.

This rearrangement joins TRBV5-6 to TRBJ1-2; 10 bases are a match to TRBD1. J gave up 4 bases and V 4 bases, and 16 bases lay outside the gene matches. Germline CDR1 reads SGHDT; CDR2 reads YYEEEE. The CDR3 covers 18 residues. CDR3 amino acids: CASSLPSGTGVSSYGYTF. For the CDR3, the DNA is TGTGCCAGCAGCCTGCCCTCCGGGACAGGGGTATCCTCCTATGGCTACACCTTC.

This clone was seen a single time. The rearrangement joins TRBV7-2 to TRBJ2-5; D gene uncertain. Trimming removed 5 bases at V and 5 bases at J, with 9 bases between. The germline V gene has CDR1 SGHTA and CDR2 FQGNSA. CDR3 length: 12 amino acids. The DNA of the CDR3 is TGTGCCAGCAGCACCTATCTGGAGACCCAGTACTTC. Amino acid sequence: CASSTYLETQYF. Complete variable domain (other parts from reference TRBV7-2 and TRBJ2-5): GAGVSQSPSNKVTEKGKDVELRCDPISGHTALYWYRQSLGQGLEFLIYFQGNSAPDKSGLPSDRFSAERTGGSVSTLTIQRTQQEDSAVYLCASSTYLETQYFGPGTRLLVL.

V gene TRBV11-3 combines with J gene TRBJ2-5; 8 bases match TRBD2. J gave up 1 base and V 5 bases, and 6 bases lay outside the gene matches. Germline CDR1 SGHNT, CDR2 YENEEA. The CDR3 runs to 15 residues. The CDR3 DNA reads TGTGCCAGCAGCCCCGGGGGGGCAGGCCAAGAGACCCAGTACTTC. Translation: CASSPGGAGQETQYF.

V is TRBV2 and J is TRBJ1-6; D may be TRBD1 (6 bases). Trimming took off 7 bases at V and 8 bases at J, with 12 bases between the two ends. The germline V gene has CDR1 SNHLY and CDR2 FYNNEI. CDR3 length: 13 residues. The CDR3, as DNA: TGTGCCAGCATCCAGGGGCGTTATTCACCCCTCCACTTT. This codes for CASIQGRYSPLHF.

The V and J genes are TRBV30 and TRBJ2-1, with TRBD2 matching 7 bases. The CDR3 length is 16 residues. Germline CDR1 and CDR2: GTSNPN and SVGIG (reference sequence). V dropped 2 bases and J dropped 0; count of bases not matched to a gene: 7. The CDR3 DNA reads TGTGCCTGGAGTTTTGGGCGGGGGAGCTCCTACAATGAGCAGTTCTTC. The encoded protein is CAWSFGRGSSYNEQFF.

This rearrangement joins TRBV19 to TRBJ2-1; TRBD1 matches at 10 bases. The trim removed 3 bases at V and 5 bases at J, leaving 7 bases unmatched. The CDR3 sequence is 16 residues long. The germline V gene has CDR1 LNHDA and CDR2 SQIVND (reference sequence). The CDR3 DNA follows: TGTGCCAGTAGTATGATCGGGACAGGGGAAAACAATGAGCAGTTCTTC. Translating gives CASSMIGTGENNEQFF.

The chain carries TRBV5-1 and TRBJ2-1; D ambiguous. The CDR3 length is 19 residues. Germline values: CDR1 SGHRS, CDR2 YFSETQ. The V and J ends lost 1 base and 3 bases respectively, with 23 bases between them. The CDR3 sequence is CASSLKTGHGSRFYNEQFF. For the CDR3, the DNA is TGCGCCAGCAGCTTGAAAACGGGTCACGGCAGTCGATTCTACAATGAGCAGTTCTTC.

V usage is TRBV11-2 and J usage is TRBJ1-1; TRBD1 agrees at 9 bases. Germline V gives CDR1 SGHAT, CDR2 FQNNGV. J was trimmed by 4 bases and V by 6 bases; bases with no gene match: 6. The CDR3 consists of 14 residues. CDR3 nucleotides: TGTGCCAGCAGGTGGACAGGGGAGGGCACTGAAGCTTTCTTT. Protein: CASRWTGEGTEAFF.

This sequence joins TRBV11-2 and TRBJ1-2; maybe TRBD1 (6 bases). Per the germline V gene, CDR1 is SGHAT and CDR2 is FQNNGV. The CDR3 is made up of 14 amino acids. Between the trimmed V and J ends, which lost 5 bases and 6 bases, there was a span of 16 bases. CDR3 nucleotide sequence: TGTGCCAGCAGCAAATCCCAGGGGCGGGATGGCTACACCTTC. Its protein is CASSKSQGRDGYTF.

The chain joins TRBV4-2 to TRBJ1-1; a possible D gene is TRBD1 (6 bases). The CDR3 extends over 15 amino acids. CDR1 LGHNA and CDR2 YNFKEQ come from the germline V gene. With 5 bases removed from V and 0 bases from J, the gap between germline ends came to 13 bases. In DNA, the CDR3 is TGTGCCAGCAGCAGGGGAGGGACACTGAACACTGAAGCTTTCTTT. Its protein product is CASSRGGTLNTEAFF.

This chain uses TRBV27 with TRBJ2-7, with TRBD2 matching over 12 bases. V lost 8 bases and J lost 9; bases outside the gene matches: 17. The germline V gene encodes CDR1 MNHEY and CDR2 SMNVEV (reference sequence). The CDR3 loop spans 16 amino acids. The CDR3 loop reads CASSSGLAGGLSGQYF. CDR3 coding DNA: TGTGCCAGCTCCTCGGGGCTAGCGGGGGGGTTAAGCGGGCAGTACTTC.

This chain connects TRBV10-3 to TRBJ2-2; 9 positions agree with TRBD2. The CDR3 consists of 15 residues. The ends lost 6 bases at V and 2 bases at J; junction bases unmatched: 4. Germline CDR1 and CDR2: ENHRY and SYGVKD. The CDR3 DNA reads TGTGCCATCAGCCGGACTAGCGACAACACCGGGGAGCTGTTTTTT. Encoded protein: CAISRTSDNTGELFF.

In this sample, this clone turned up many times. The chain joins TRBV12-3 or TRBV12-4 to TRBJ1-2, with 7 bases that match TRBD1. This CDR3 contains 13 residues. V gave up 4 bases and J gave up 6 bases; unmatched junction bases: 5. The CDR3 spells CASSSNRGNGYTF. The CDR3 bases are TGTGCCAGCAGTTCGAACAGGGGCAATGGCTACACCTTC.